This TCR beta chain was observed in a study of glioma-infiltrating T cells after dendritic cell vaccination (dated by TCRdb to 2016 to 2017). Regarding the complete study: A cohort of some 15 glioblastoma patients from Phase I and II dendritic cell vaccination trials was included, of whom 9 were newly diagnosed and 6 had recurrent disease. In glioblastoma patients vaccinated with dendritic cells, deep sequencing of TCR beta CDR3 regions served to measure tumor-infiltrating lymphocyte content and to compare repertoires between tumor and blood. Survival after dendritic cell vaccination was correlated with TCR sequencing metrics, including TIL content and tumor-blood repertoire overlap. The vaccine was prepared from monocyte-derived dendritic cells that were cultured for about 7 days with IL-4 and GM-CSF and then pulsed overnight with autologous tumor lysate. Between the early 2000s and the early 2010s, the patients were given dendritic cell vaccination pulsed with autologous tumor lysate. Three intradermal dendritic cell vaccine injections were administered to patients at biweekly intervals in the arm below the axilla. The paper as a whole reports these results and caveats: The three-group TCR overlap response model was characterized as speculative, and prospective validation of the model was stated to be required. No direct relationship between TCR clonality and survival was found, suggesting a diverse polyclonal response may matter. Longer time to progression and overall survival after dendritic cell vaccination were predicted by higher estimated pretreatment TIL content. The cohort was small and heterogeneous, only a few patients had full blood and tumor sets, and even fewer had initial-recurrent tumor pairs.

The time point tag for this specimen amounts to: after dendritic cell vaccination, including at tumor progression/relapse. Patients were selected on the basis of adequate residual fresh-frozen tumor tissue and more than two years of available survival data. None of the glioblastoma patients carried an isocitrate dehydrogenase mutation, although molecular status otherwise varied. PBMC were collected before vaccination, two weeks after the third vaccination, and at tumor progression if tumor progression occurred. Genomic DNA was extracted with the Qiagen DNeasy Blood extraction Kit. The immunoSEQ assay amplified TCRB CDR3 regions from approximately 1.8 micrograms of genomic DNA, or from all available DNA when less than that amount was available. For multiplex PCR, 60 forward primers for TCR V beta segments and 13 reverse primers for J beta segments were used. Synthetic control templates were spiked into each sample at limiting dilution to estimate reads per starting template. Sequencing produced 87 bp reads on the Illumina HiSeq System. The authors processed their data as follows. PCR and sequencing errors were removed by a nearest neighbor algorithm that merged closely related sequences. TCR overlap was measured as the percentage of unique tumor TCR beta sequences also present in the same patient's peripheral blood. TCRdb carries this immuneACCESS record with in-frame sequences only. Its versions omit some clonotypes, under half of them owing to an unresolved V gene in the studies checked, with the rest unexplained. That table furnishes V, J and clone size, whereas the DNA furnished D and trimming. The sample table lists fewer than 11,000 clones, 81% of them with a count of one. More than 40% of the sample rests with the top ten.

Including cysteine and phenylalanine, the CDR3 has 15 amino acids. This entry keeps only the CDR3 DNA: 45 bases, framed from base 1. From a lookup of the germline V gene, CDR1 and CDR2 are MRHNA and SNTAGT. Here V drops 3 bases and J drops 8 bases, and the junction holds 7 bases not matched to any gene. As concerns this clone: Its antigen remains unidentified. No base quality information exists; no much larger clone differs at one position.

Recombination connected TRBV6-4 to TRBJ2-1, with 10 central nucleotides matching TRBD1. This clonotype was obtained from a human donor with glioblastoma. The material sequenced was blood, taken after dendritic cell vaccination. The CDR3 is CASSEGTGAPDEQFF. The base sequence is TGTGCCAGCAGTGAGGGGACAGGGGCGCCTGATGAGCAGTTCTTC.